This record looks at one TCR beta chain sequence and its context. Its antigen is currently unknown. Trimming took 4 bases from V and 2 from J; bases not matched to a gene: 9. This CDR3 region has 18 residues. From germline, CDR1 is KGHSH and CDR2 LQKENI. This record comes from a study of Tregs in tolerant kidney transplant recipients. Unstimulated Tregs (CD4+CD25+CD127-) and CD4+CD25- non-Tregs were sorted from PBMCs. Profiled with immunoSEQ multiplex PCR; TCRdb holds only in-frame clones, not every one. This sample has 90,000 to 150,000 clones, with about 90% found just once. Study conclusions and caveats: No direct test of biological reproducibility was done here. The small number of patients limits these findings pending further validation.

The rearrangement links TRBV18 to TRBJ2-6, with 9 bases that match TRBD1. The specimen sequenced was CD4+ T cells from blood. This receptor was taken from a human donor in good health. This CDR3 is CASSREGTGLPGANVLTF. Written as DNA, the CDR3 is TGTGCCAGCTCACGCGAAGGGACAGGGCTCCCTGGGGCCAACGTCCTGACTTTC. Filled out from reference TRBV18 and TRBJ2-6, the complete variable domain reads NAGVMQNPRHLVRRRGQEARLRCSPMKGHSHVYWYRQLPEEGLKFMVYLQKENIIDESGMPKERFSAEFPKEGPSILRIQQVVRGDSAAYFCASSREGTGLPGANVLTFGAGSRLTVL.